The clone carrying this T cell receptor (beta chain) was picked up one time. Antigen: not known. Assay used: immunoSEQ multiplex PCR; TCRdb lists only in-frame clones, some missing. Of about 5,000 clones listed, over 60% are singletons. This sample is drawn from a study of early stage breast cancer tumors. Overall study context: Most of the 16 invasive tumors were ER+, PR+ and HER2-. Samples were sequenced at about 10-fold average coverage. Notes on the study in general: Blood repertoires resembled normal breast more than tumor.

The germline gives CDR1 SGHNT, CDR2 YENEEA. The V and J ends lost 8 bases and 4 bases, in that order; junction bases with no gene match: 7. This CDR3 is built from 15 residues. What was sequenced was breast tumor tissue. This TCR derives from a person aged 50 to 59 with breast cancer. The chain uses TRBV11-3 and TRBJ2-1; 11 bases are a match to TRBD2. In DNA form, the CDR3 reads TGTGCCAGCGTCTCCGGGACTAGCGGATACAATGAGCAGTTCTTC. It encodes CASVSGTSGYNEQFF. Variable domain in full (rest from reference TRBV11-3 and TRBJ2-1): EAGVVQSPRYKIIEKKQPVAFWCNPISGHNTLYWYLQNLGQGPELLIRYENEEAVDDSQLPKDRFSAERLKGVDSTLKIQPAELGDSAVYLCASVSGTSGYNEQFFGPGTRLTVL.